This entry features one TCR beta chain sequence. The target antigen is unknown. These data come from a study of Tregs in tolerant kidney transplant recipients. General study findings and limits: Validation in larger populations is needed because few patients were studied. The most relevant donor-specific Treg TCRbeta repertoire apparently came from expansion with activated donor B cells. This study did not directly address biological reproducibility.

Germline loops: CDR1 SGHVS, CDR2 FNYEAQ. This CDR3 is built from 14 residues. Unmatched junction bases numbered 8, after V lost 5 bases and J lost 5 bases. After 6 days with irradiated graft donor PBMCs, CFSE-labeled recipient PBMCs were FACS-sorted. Data came from immunoSEQ multiplex PCR; TCRdb stores just in-frame clones and leaves some out. This table holds approximately 8,100 clones, around a third found once. The genes are TRBV7-6 and TRBJ1-1, with 7 bases fitting TRBD1. The sample consisted of CD8+ T cells from blood cultured with allogeneic cells, taken before the transplant. This receptor was identified in a human patient who received a combined kidney and bone marrow transplant. CDR3 coding DNA: TGTGCCAGCAGCCCCCGACAGGGAGAGACTGAAGCTTTCTTT. Residues: CASSPRQGETEAFF.